This T cell receptor beta chain was observed in a study of T cell responses to AZD1222 COVID-19 vaccine. Study results and limitations: Across the whole spike, CD4 TCRs peaked at regions 160-218 and 743-854.

Using immunoSEQ multiplex PCR, the repertoire was profiled, and TCRdb retains in-frame clones only, with some absent. The sample carries about 89,000 clones, about 89% recorded once. As concerns this clone: Its antigen is unknown.

Germline V CDR1 and CDR2: SQVTM, ANQGSEA. The CDR3 covers 15 residues. V lost 4 bases, J lost 1 base, and 14 bases lay in between. The chain carries TRBV29-1 and TRBJ2-1; weak D call: TRBD1 (6 bases). The sequenced sample was peripheral blood, obtained 28 days after the second AZD1222 dose. The TCR comes from an adult who received the AZD1222 COVID-19 vaccine. This CDR3 is CSVAGALISYNEQFF. CDR3 DNA: TGCAGCGTTGCAGGGGCGCTTATTTCCTACAATGAGCAGTTCTTC.